The 6 T cell receptor beta chains below come from one sample, sequenced in a study of T cells in Graves' hyperthyroidism and ophthalmopathy. Amplified regions were TCR beta CDR3 sequences from RNA transcripts. The TCR CDR3 was amplified in a first-round RT-PCR using the HTBI primer set. Each CDR3 protein gets one entry after TCRdb re-called the multiplex PCR reads with MiXCR. Of around 660,000 distinct CDR3 sequences in the sample, about 45% were seen once. The source material was peripheral blood or thyroid tissue (not recorded which). These receptors all come from an adult man with Graves' disease, either hyperthyroidism or ophthalmopathy (not recorded which).

This clonotype showed up many times. The chain links TRBV13 to TRBJ1-4, with a weak D call TRBD1 (5 bases). Germline V CDR1 and CDR2: PRHDT, FYEKMQ (reference sequence). This CDR3 contains 14 residues. Deletions cut 4 bases from V and 8 bases from J, with 14 bases between. The chain's CDR3 is CASSSRLGHEKLFF. For the CDR3, the DNA is TGTGCCAGCAGCTCCCGTTTGGGGCACGAAAAACTGTTTTTT.

In regard to this clonotype: A read error is possible here, since a much larger clone lies one base away. The chain joins TRBV25-1 to TRBJ1-4; D unclear. CDR1 MGHDK and CDR2 SYGVNS come from the germline V gene. This CDR3 contains 12 residues. The CDR3 protein is CASSLPAGKLLF. The CDR3 DNA is TGTGCCAGCAGTTTACCCGCGGGAAAACTGCTTTTT.

This clonotype has more than one count but fewer than ten. A junction boundary mismatches the germline segment, possibly from a read error. CDR3: CASSLMGAGGYTF. CDR3 nucleotides: TGTGCCAGCAGTTTGATGGGGGCTGGGGGCTACACCTTC. The chain employs TRBV10-3 and TRBJ1-2; D perhaps matches TRBD1 (6 bases). Germline loops: CDR1 ENHRY, CDR2 SYGVKD. The CDR3 is 13 residues long.

The V gene is TRBV7-9, the J gene TRBJ2-7, with TRBD1 matching over 8 bases. J gave up 0 bases and V 6 bases, and 7 bases lay outside the gene matches. CDR3 length: 15 residues. CDR1 is SEHNR and CDR2 is FQNEAQ in the germline V gene (reference sequence). The CDR3 loop is CASSPRTGLSYEQYF. The CDR3 coding sequence is TGTGCCAGCAGTCCTCGGACAGGGCTCTCCTACGAGCAGTACTTC.

The chain has TRBV20-1 and TRBJ1-5; 8 bases map to TRBD1. Germline values: CDR1 DFQATT, CDR2 SNEGSKA (reference sequence). The V segment lost 1 base and the J segment 3 bases; nucleotides outside the gene matches: 11. The length of the CDR3 is 17 residues. The CDR3: CSARVRTGPLDNQPQHF. The CDR3, as DNA: TGCAGTGCTAGAGTCAGGACAGGGCCCCTTGACAATCAGCCCCAGCATTTT.

This clonotype has a count of ten or more. V and J are TRBV20-1 and TRBJ2-6, with 7 bases identical to TRBD1. CDR1 and CDR2 (germline): DFQATT, SNEGSKA (reference sequence). The CDR3 extends over 14 amino acids. Losses at the gene ends were 6 bases for V and 2 bases for J; bases not matched to a gene: 4. CDR3 sequence: CSALGTAGANVLTF. Here the CDR3 DNA reads TGCAGTGCCCTCGGGACAGCTGGGGCCAACGTCCTGACTTTC.